The sequence of this T cell receptor (beta chain) was determined in a study of immune characteristics of hereditary and idiopathic chronic pancreatitis. This CDR3 region has 13 residues. V lost 3 bases and J lost 7, with 11 bases in between. Germline assignment: CDR1 LGHDT and CDR2 YNNKEL (reference sequence). Study results and caveats: Versus controls, both chronic pancreatitis groups showed increased diversity and reduced clonality. No patients had chronic pancreatitis due to alcohol use. Hereditary and idiopathic cases differed in TRBV10, TRBV19, TRBV23 and TRBV5 usage.

Total pancreatectomy with islet autotransplantation was the source of the chronic pancreatitis pancreas tissue. No T cell sorting was done; genomic DNA came straight from bulk pancreas tissue. Sequenced by immunoSEQ multiplex PCR; TCRdb stores in-frame clones only, minus some. The sample contains fewer than 10,000 clones, about 85% of which appear only once. As to this clone: No antigen is known for it.

This chain joins TRBV3-1 (or the pseudogene TRBV3-2) and TRBJ2-3; no firm D call. The sequenced sample was pancreas tissue with idiopathic chronic pancreatitis. The origin of this receptor is a human donor with chronic pancreatitis. The CDR3 region is CASSHPSGNTQYF. Written as DNA, the CDR3 is TGTGCCAGCAGCCACCCCAGTGGGAATACGCAGTATTTT.